The T cell receptor beta chain described here comes from a study of cytomegalovirus exposure and HLA in healthy donors. As concerns this clone: Additional DNA sequences in this sample encode the identical CDR3.

TCRdb's copy holds only in-frame clones and misses some; the assay was immunoSEQ multiplex PCR. The sample carries about 43,000 clones, 80% to 95% recorded once. The CDR3 totals 13 residues. With 6 bases removed from V and 4 bases from J, the gap between germline ends came to 13 bases. The germline V gene has CDR1 MNHEY and CDR2 SMNVEV (reference sequence). Sequenced input: PBMCs. This chain uses TRBV27 with TRBJ2-7; D might be TRBD1 (6 bases). The receptor comes from a man between 18 and 29 years old in good health and CMV-seronegative. CDR3 residues: CASSPTGSYEQYF. In DNA, the CDR3 is TGTGCCAGCAGCCCGACAGGAAGTTACGAGCAGTACTTC.